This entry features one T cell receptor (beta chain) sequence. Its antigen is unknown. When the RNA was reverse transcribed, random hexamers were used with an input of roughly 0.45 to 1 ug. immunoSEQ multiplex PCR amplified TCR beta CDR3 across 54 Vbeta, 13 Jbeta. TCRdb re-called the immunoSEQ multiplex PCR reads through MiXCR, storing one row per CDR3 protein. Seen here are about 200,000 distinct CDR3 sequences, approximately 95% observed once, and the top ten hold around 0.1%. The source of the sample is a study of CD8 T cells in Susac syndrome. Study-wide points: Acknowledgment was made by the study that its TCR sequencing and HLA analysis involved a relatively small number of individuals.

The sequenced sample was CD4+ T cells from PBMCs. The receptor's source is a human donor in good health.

The CDR3 DNA follows: TGCAGTGCTAGAGTCCAGGAGGCCCCTTATGGCTACACCTTC. Encoded protein: CSARVQEAPYGYTF. The chain has TRBV20-1 and TRBJ1-2; D is ambiguous. Looked up from germline, CDR1 is DFQATT and CDR2 is SNEGSKA (reference sequence). CDR3 length equals 14 residues. V was clipped by 1 base and J by 5 bases, with 14 bases between them.